The following is a TCR beta chain sequence with its context. The sample belongs to a study of blood T cell repertoires in COVID-19. Participant reports of clinical history set cohort assignment. Produced via immunoSEQ multiplex PCR; TCRdb's table is partial and in-frame only. The repertoire has roughly 68,000 clones, roughly 80% of them found once; the top ten carry about 4%. The sequenced material came from PBMCs or T cells enriched from blood (not recorded which). The source is a woman in her forties with acute COVID-19.

The CDR3 region has the DNA TGTGCCAGCGCGCAGGACAGGGCTGGAAACACCATATATTTT. Its protein product is CASAQDRAGNTIYF. The chain employs TRBV19 and TRBJ1-3; TRBD1 agrees at 8 bases. There are 14 residues in the CDR3. Germline loops: CDR1 LNHDA, CDR2 SQIVND (reference sequence). J was trimmed by 2 bases and V by 9 bases; bases with no gene match: 6. Complete variable domain (other parts from reference TRBV19 and TRBJ1-3): DGGITQSPKYLFRKEGQNVTLSCEQNLNHDAMYWYRQDPGQGLRLIYYSQIVNDFQKGDIAEGYSVSREKKESFPLTVTSAQKNPTAFYLCASAQDRAGNTIYFGEGSWLTVV.